This TCR beta chain comes out of a study of CD8+ T cells in alopecia areata. In the study overall: Tofacitinib exposure lasted 6 to 18 months, followed by 6 months off drug.

Trimming removed 0 bases from V and 7 bases from J, with 7 bases in between. Germline V lookup: CDR1 LGHNA, CDR2 YNFKEQ. The CDR3 spans 13 residues. cDNA serving as the sequencing template came from extracted, reverse transcribed RNA. Sequencing used immunoSEQ multiplex PCR; TCRdb keeps in-frame clones, though not all of them. The sample yields some 190,000 clones, about three fifths seen once. Treatment denoted: oral pan-JAK inhibitor, 5-10 mg twice daily. The chain combines TRBV4-2 with TRBJ2-1; D is undetermined. This receptor was obtained from a human donor with alopecia areata. The specimen was CD4+ T cells sorted from blood, collected at week 4, from a patient treated with tofacitinib. The CDR3 DNA sequence: TGTGCCAGCAGCCAAGATACGTGGAATGAGCAGTTCTTC. Protein sequence: CASSQDTWNEQFF.